The T cell receptor (beta chain) under discussion was sequenced for a study of blood T cell repertoires in COVID-19. Study at large: Sources were T cells, B-cell-depleted T cells, or PBMCs; the material itself was cDNA or gDNA.

In the authors' methods: By means of reference gene primer amplification, nucleated cell counts were estimated. The method was immunoSEQ multiplex PCR; TCRdb's version includes in-frame clones alone and lacks a portion of them. V, J and clone size were drawn from that table, and D and trimming were deduced from the DNA. The sample consists of fewer than 250,000 clones, about 87% of them appearing once. Germline-derived CDR1 and CDR2 are MGHRA and YSYEKL. V shed 1 base, J shed 4 bases, and the junction held 9 bases outside the gene matches. The CDR3 consists of 16 residues. The sequence was obtained from a man aged 65-85 years with acute or convalescent COVID-19. This chain joins TRBV4-1 and TRBJ1-1, with TRBD1 identical over 7 bases. Sequencing was done on a sample of peripheral blood. This CDR3 is CASSQGPTGVATEAFF. CDR3 nucleotides: TGCGCCAGCAGCCAAGGCCCTACAGGGGTGGCCACTGAAGCTTTCTTT.